The 20 T cell receptor beta chains reported below all come from one sample, sequenced in a study of shared clonotypes between healthy human individuals. The data were produced by immunoSEQ multiplex PCR, yet TCRdb's version contains in-frame clones alone and is incomplete. The repertoire consists of roughly 700,000 clones, with approximately 79% occurring once and the leading ten covering under 2%. The specimen was memory CD4+ T cells sorted from blood. Subset: CD45RA-negative fraction. These receptors were obtained from a woman aged 30 to 39 in good health.

This chain links TRBV11-1 with TRBJ2-7; 12 nucleotides match TRBD1. Germline loops: CDR1 SGHAT, CDR2 FQDESV (reference sequence). CDR3 length: 15 residues. The ends lost 2 bases at V and 5 bases at J; junction bases unmatched: 4. In DNA, the CDR3 is TGTGCCAGCAGCTTAACCGGGACAGGGGGCCACGAGCAGTACTTC. Translating gives CASSLTGTGGHEQYF.

The V and J genes are TRBV19 and TRBJ1-3, with D possibly TRBD1 on 5 matching bases. V lost 8 bases and J 0 bases, leaving 17 bases between the germline ends. This CDR3 is 16 amino acids long. Germline CDR1 LNHDA, CDR2 SQIVND (reference sequence). CDR3 loop: CASAPGRRSSGNTIYF. For the CDR3, the DNA is TGTGCCAGTGCTCCGGGACGCAGAAGCTCTGGAAACACCATATATTTT.

This clone was observed once. The chain has TRBV18 and TRBJ2-5; 8 nucleotides match TRBD2. Germline CDR1 and CDR2: KGHSH and LQKENI. V lost 3 bases to trimming and J lost 4 bases; unmatched junction nucleotides: 10. The CDR3 spans 16 residues. The CDR3 DNA reads as TGTGCCAGCTCACCCATAGCGGGACCCTCGCGAGAGACCCAGTACTTC. Its protein is CASSPIAGPSRETQYF. Together with reference TRBV18 and TRBJ2-5, the CDR3 gives the full variable domain: NAGVMQNPRHLVRRRGQEARLRCSPMKGHSHVYWYRQLPEEGLKFMVYLQKENIIDESGMPKERFSAEFPKEGPSILRIQQVVRGDSAAYFCASSPIAGPSRETQYFGPGTRLLVL.

V is TRBV30 and J is TRBJ1-5; D might be TRBD1 (6 bases). Trimming cost V 2 bases and J 5 bases, with 7 bases left between them. Per germline, CDR1 GTSNPN and CDR2 SVGIG (reference sequence). The CDR3 is 12 residues long. The CDR3, as DNA: TGTGCCTGGAGTCCAGGGGATCAGCCCCAGCATTTT. Its translation is CAWSPGDQPQHF.

V and J are TRBV18 and TRBJ2-3, with 10 positions matching TRBD2. This CDR3 spans 15 amino acids. The V and J ends lost 3 bases and 4 bases, in that order; junction bases with no gene match: 4. Per the germline V gene, CDR1 is KGHSH and CDR2 is LQKENI. DNA for the CDR3: TGTGCCAGCTCACCCAGGACTAGCGGCGCAGATACGCAGTATTTT. Protein sequence: CASSPRTSGADTQYF. Full variable domain (missing parts from reference TRBV18 and TRBJ2-3): NAGVMQNPRHLVRRRGQEARLRCSPMKGHSHVYWYRQLPEEGLKFMVYLQKENIIDESGMPKERFSAEFPKEGPSILRIQQVVRGDSAAYFCASSPRTSGADTQYFGPGTRLTVL.

In this sample, this clone turned up many times. The rearrangement uses TRBV7-2 and TRBJ1-1, with 7 bases identical to TRBD1. The V gene's germline CDR1 is SGHTA and CDR2 FQGNSA. The J segment lost 0 bases and the V segment lost 3 bases, leaving 1 base of the junction unmatched. The CDR3 sequence is 14 residues long. CDR3 loop: CASSLGQLNTEAFF. The CDR3 DNA is TGTGCCAGCAGCTTGGGACAGCTGAACACTGAAGCTTTCTTT.

The chain employs TRBV2 and TRBJ2-1, with TRBD2 matching 15 bases. CDR1 and CDR2 from the germline V gene are SNHLY and FYNNEI. Trimming cost V 5 bases and J 7 bases; bases outside gene matches: 12. The CDR3 has 18 residues. The CDR3 region is CASSNGLAGGSGSNEQFF. CDR3 bases: TGTGCCAGCAGTAACGGACTAGCGGGAGGGTCTGGTAGTAATGAGCAGTTCTTC.

The J gene is TRBJ2-3, the V gene TRBV7-6; 7 bases are a match to TRBD2. Germline V gene data show CDR1 as SGHVS and CDR2 as FNYEAQ. Trimming took 0 bases from V and 2 from J; bases not matched to a gene: 2. This CDR3 has 15 residues. The DNA of the CDR3 is TGTGCCAGCAGCTTAGCTAGCGGGTTCACAGATACGCAGTATTTT. It yields the protein CASSLASGFTDTQYF.

The sample holds one count of this clone. The J gene is TRBJ2-3, the V gene TRBV29-1; TRBD1 aligns across 12 bases. V was clipped by 3 bases and J by 6 bases; unmatched bases: 4. The CDR3 sequence is 14 residues long. Germline loops: CDR1 SQVTM, CDR2 ANQGSEA. DNA for the CDR3: TGCAGCGTTGATTGGGACAGGGGGCTGGATACGCAGTATTTT. Translating gives CSVDWDRGLDTQYF.

The rearrangement links TRBV19 to TRBJ1-5; the D gene is possibly TRBD1 (6 bases). This CDR3 has 14 residues. V dropped 7 bases and J dropped 7 bases, with 17 bases sitting between them. Germline V gene sequence: CDR1 LNHDA, CDR2 SQIVND (reference sequence). The CDR3 DNA follows: TGTGCCAGTATCAAGAGGGGGGGAGGACAGCCCCAGCATTTT. This gives the protein CASIKRGGGQPQHF. Using reference TRBV19 and TRBJ1-5 for the parts outside the CDR3, the full variable domain is DGGITQSPKYLFRKEGQNVTLSCEQNLNHDAMYWYRQDPGQGLRLIYYSQIVNDFQKGDIAEGYSVSREKKESFPLTVTSAQKNPTAFYLCASIKRGGGQPQHFGDGTRLSIL.

The chain links TRBV5-5 to TRBJ1-2, with D unresolved. Germline-derived CDR1 and CDR2 are SGHKS and YYEKEE (reference sequence). The CDR3 consists of 13 residues. Trimming left V 2 bases short and J 4 bases short, with 9 bases between. CDR3 nucleotides: TGTGCCAGCAGCTTCGGATCCGCCTATGGCTACACCTTC. Translated: CASSFGSAYGYTF.

This clone was detected a few times. This chain uses TRBV28 with TRBJ1-4; D is perhaps TRBD1 (6 bases). Germline CDR1 MDHEN, CDR2 SYDVKM. This CDR3 is built from 14 residues. The V gene lost 3 bases and the J gene lost 6 bases, with 11 bases spanning the gap. CDR3 nucleotide sequence: TGTGCCAGCAGTTTCGGGGGGCGGGATGAAAAACTGTTTTTT. Protein product: CASSFGGRDEKLFF.

V usage is TRBV10-1 and J usage is TRBJ1-1; 7 bases match TRBD1. Trimming at V came to 6 bases and at J to 2 bases, leaving 3 bases not matched to a gene. The CDR3 contains 13 residues. Germline lookup yields CDR1 WNHNN and CDR2 SYGVQD (reference sequence). Here the CDR3 reads CASRRDRNTEAFF. The CDR3 coding sequence is TGCGCCAGCAGACGGGACAGAAACACTGAAGCTTTCTTT.

The chain links TRBV28 to TRBJ2-2; TRBD1 aligns across 7 bases. After removal of 4 bases from V and 6 bases from J, the junction contained 5 bases not matched to a gene. The CDR3 consists of 14 residues. Germline V gene sequence: CDR1 MDHEN, CDR2 SYDVKM. The CDR3 region is CASSSGGTAGELFF. In DNA form, the CDR3 reads TGTGCCAGCAGTTCAGGGGGAACGGCCGGGGAGCTGTTTTTT.

DNA of the CDR3: TGTGCCAGCAGCTTAGGCCGGCTTCGAGGGGGGCAAGAAGAAAAACTGTTTTTT. Protein product: CASSLGRLRGGQEEKLFF. This chain joins TRBV7-9 and TRBJ1-4; D is perhaps TRBD1 (6 bases). The V and J ends lost 1 base and 8 bases respectively, with 23 bases between them. The germline V gene encodes CDR1 SEHNR and CDR2 FQNEAQ (reference sequence). This CDR3 region has 18 residues.

The table lists this clone with a few counts. The genes are TRBV11-2 and TRBJ2-3; D remains ambiguous. The germline V and J ends were trimmed by 2 bases and 4 bases, with 10 bases remaining between them. The CDR3 covers 14 residues. Germline CDR1 is SGHAT and CDR2 is FQNNGV. The CDR3 region has the DNA TGTGCCAGCAGCTTAAACCGAGGCGCAGATACGCAGTATTTT. This gives the protein CASSLNRGADTQYF.

The chain uses TRBV25-1 and TRBJ1-4; possibly TRBD1 for D (5 bases). CDR1 and CDR2 (germline): MGHDK, SYGVNS. Trimming pared 3 bases from V and 5 bases from J, leaving 13 bases between. The CDR3 length is 15 residues. This CDR3 reads CASSDSTVINEKLFF. The CDR3 region has the DNA TGTGCCAGCAGTGATTCGACAGTAATCAATGAAAAACTGTTTTTT.

The gene calls are TRBV10-3 and TRBJ2-1; 8 bases line up with TRBD2. V dropped 3 bases and J dropped 10; count of bases not matched to a gene: 8. The V gene's germline CDR1 is ENHRY and CDR2 SYGVKD. This CDR3 is built from 14 residues. The CDR3 region is CAISETSGHGEQFF. Written as DNA, the CDR3 is TGTGCCATCAGTGAAACTAGCGGTCACGGGGAGCAGTTCTTC.

The J gene is TRBJ2-7, the V gene TRBV18; no clear D gene. This CDR3 region has 14 residues. Deletions cut 0 bases from V and 6 bases from J, with 12 bases between. Germline CDR1 reads KGHSH; CDR2 reads LQKENI. The CDR3: CASSPPSTVFEQYF. The CDR3 DNA follows: TGTGCCAGCTCACCACCTTCGACTGTTTTCGAGCAGTACTTC.

The chain recombines TRBV7-2 with TRBJ2-1; 8 nucleotides align to TRBD2. V was pared by 5 bases and J by 8 bases, with 5 bases of the junction left unmatched. CDR3 length equals 13 residues. Germline V lookup: CDR1 SGHTA, CDR2 FQGNSA. The CDR3 loop is CASSELSGDEQFF. The CDR3 DNA sequence: TGTGCCAGCAGCGAACTTAGCGGGGATGAGCAGTTCTTC. The entire variable domain, with the rest obtained from reference TRBV7-2 and TRBJ2-1, is as follows: GAGVSQSPSNKVTEKGKDVELRCDPISGHTALYWYRQSLGQGLEFLIYFQGNSAPDKSGLPSDRFSAERTGGSVSTLTIQRTQQEDSAVYLCASSELSGDEQFFGPGTRLTVL.